A selection of T cell receptor beta chains follows, all from one sample in a study of cytotoxic CD8 clonotypes in ibrutinib-treated CLL. Data came from immunoSEQ multiplex PCR; TCRdb stores just in-frame clones and leaves some out. The sample shows roughly 220,000 clones, more than 70% of them seen only once. This sample comprised PBMCs, obtained after 12 months of ibrutinib treatment. These receptors originate from a human donor with chronic lymphocytic leukemia. CDR3s include the opening cysteine and the closing phenylalanine or tryptophan. A D gene is named only where the DNA matches it firmly. The size entry is marked missing in some rows and otherwise reads once, few, many or a size class.

clone_size: NA; d_call: NA; v_call: TRBV6-1; j_call: TRBJ2-5; cdr3_nt: TGTGCCAGCAGTGGACACTCCGCGCAATCTAATCCACAAGAGACCCAGTACTTC; cdr3_aa: CASSGHSAQSNPQETQYF
clone_size: NA; d_call: NA; v_call: TRBV29-1; j_call: TRBJ2-1; cdr3_nt: TGCAGCGTTGCGGGTCGGCAGCTCAATGAGCAGTTCTTC; cdr3_aa: CSVAGRQLNEQFF
clone_size: once; d_call: NA; v_call: TRBV5-1; j_call: TRBJ2-7; cdr3_nt: TGCGCCAGCAGCACCCTAGGGGGGGATTCCTACGAGCAGTACTTC; cdr3_aa: CASSTLGGDSYEQYF
clone_size: NA; d_call: NA; v_call: TRBV4-2; j_call: TRBJ1-4; cdr3_nt: TGTGCCAGCAGCCACCCCCTACCAGGAGTTTATCTTGAAACTAATGAAAAACTGTTTTTT; cdr3_aa: CASSHPLPGVYLETNEKLFF
clone_size: NA; d_call: NA; v_call: TRBV30; j_call: TRBJ1-6; cdr3_nt: TGTGCCTGGAGTGGGAGGGTGGCCTATAATTCACCCCTCCACTTT; cdr3_aa: CAWSGRVAYNSPLHF
clone_size: NA; d_call: NA; v_call: TRBV29-1; j_call: TRBJ2-1; cdr3_nt: TGCAGCGTTGAAGACTACGGTGGGGGAGCGATCGGTGAGCAGTTCTTC; cdr3_aa: CSVEDYGGGAIGEQFF
clone_size: NA; d_call: NA; v_call: TRBV14; j_call: TRBJ1-5; cdr3_nt: TGTGCCAGCAGCCAAGGAGGCAGCCTCGATCAGCCCCAGCATTTT; cdr3_aa: CASSQGGSLDQPQHF
clone_size: NA; d_call: NA; v_call: TRBV30; j_call: TRBJ2-7; cdr3_nt: TGTGCCGGGGAAACGGTAGGGGACGGCGAGCAGTACTTC; cdr3_aa: CAGETVGDGEQYF
clone_size: few; d_call: NA; v_call: TRBV5-1; j_call: TRBJ1-2; cdr3_nt: TGCGCCAGCAGCTCACAGGGTTGGTATGGCTACACCTTC; cdr3_aa: CASSSQGWYGYTF
clone_size: NA; d_call: NA; v_call: TRBV10-2; j_call: TRBJ1-1; cdr3_nt: TGCGCCAGCGCGGTCGGACGGGGGAACACTGAAGCTTTCTTT; cdr3_aa: CASAVGRGNTEAFF
clone_size: many; d_call: NA; v_call: TRBV10-2; j_call: TRBJ2-7; cdr3_nt: TGCGCCAGCAGTGAGTCACAGACCTACTCCGAGCAGTACTTC; cdr3_aa: CASSESQTYSEQYF
clone_size: NA; d_call: NA; v_call: TRBV11-2; j_call: TRBJ2-3; cdr3_nt: TGTGCCAGCAGCCCACCGTCCGGGAGTCCAGATACGCAGTATTTT; cdr3_aa: CASSPPSGSPDTQYF
clone_size: once; d_call: NA; v_call: TRBV6-4; j_call: TRBJ1-3; cdr3_nt: TGTGCCAGCAGTGACCCAGCGACGGACAGAAGCTCTGGAAACACCATATATTTT; cdr3_aa: CASSDPATDRSSGNTIYF
clone_size: NA; d_call: NA; v_call: TRBV18; j_call: TRBJ1-5; cdr3_nt: TGTGCCAGCTCACCACAGGGGAATAGCAATCAGCCCCAGCATTTT; cdr3_aa: CASSPQGNSNQPQHF
clone_size: few; d_call: NA; v_call: TRBV29-1; j_call: TRBJ1-6; cdr3_nt: TGCAGCGTTGCAGATTCCTATAATTCACCCCTCCACTTT; cdr3_aa: CSVADSYNSPLHF
clone_size: once; d_call: NA; v_call: TRBV18; j_call: TRBJ2-1; cdr3_nt: TGTGCCAGCTCCGACTTCGTAGCGTGGAGATCCTACAATGAGCAGTTCTTC; cdr3_aa: CASSDFVAWRSYNEQFF
clone_size: NA; d_call: NA; v_call: TRBV7-9; j_call: TRBJ2-5; cdr3_nt: TGTGCCAGCAGCTCACAGGGACAAGAGACCCAGTACTTC; cdr3_aa: CASSSQGQETQYF
clone_size: once; d_call: NA; v_call: TRBV7-7; j_call: TRBJ1-3; cdr3_nt: TGTGCTAGCAGTATCATCGTCGGGGCCCTCCCGACTGGAAACACCATATATTTT; cdr3_aa: CASSIIVGALPTGNTIYF
clone_size: NA; d_call: NA; v_call: TRBV7-8; j_call: TRBJ2-3; cdr3_nt: TGTGCCAGCAGCTCTGGGCTGGGGGATACGCAGTATTTT; cdr3_aa: CASSSGLGDTQYF
clone_size: few; d_call: NA; v_call: TRBV18; j_call: TRBJ2-7; cdr3_nt: TGTGCCAGCTCGTATACAGCAGAGCAGTACTTC; cdr3_aa: CASSYTAEQYF
clone_size: NA; d_call: TRBD1; v_call: TRBV27; j_call: TRBJ2-7; cdr3_nt: TGTGCCAGCAGTCTCGGGACAGGGGGATCAAGCTCCTACGAGCAGTACTTC; cdr3_aa: CASSLGTGGSSSYEQYF
clone_size: NA; d_call: NA; v_call: TRBV29-1; j_call: TRBJ1-2; cdr3_nt: TGCAGCGCTACCTCCGGGGGGAGGGGCTACACCTTC; cdr3_aa: CSATSGGRGYTF
clone_size: NA; d_call: NA; v_call: TRBV7-6; j_call: TRBJ2-1; cdr3_nt: TGTGCCAGCAGCTTTGGCGGGGGCGGGCAGTTCTTC; cdr3_aa: CASSFGGGGQFF
clone_size: NA; d_call: NA; v_call: TRBV7-9; j_call: TRBJ2-1; cdr3_nt: TGTGCCGCCCTATCCCGGGACACCTTGAGGAATGAGCAGTTCTTC; cdr3_aa: CAALSRDTLRNEQFF
clone_size: NA; d_call: TRBD2; v_call: TRBV11-3; j_call: TRBJ2-1; cdr3_nt: TGTGCCAGCAGCTTAGTAGCGGGAGGTGCCTACAATGAGCAGTTCTTC; cdr3_aa: CASSLVAGGAYNEQFF
clone_size: NA; d_call: TRBD2; v_call: TRBV7-6; j_call: TRBJ2-5; cdr3_nt: TGTGCCAGCAGCTTAGTCACTAGCGGGGCGCAAGAGACCCAGTACTTC; cdr3_aa: CASSLVTSGAQETQYF
clone_size: NA; d_call: NA; v_call: TRBV27; j_call: TRBJ1-2; cdr3_nt: TGTGCCAGCAGATTAGGCGGGCGGGAGGATGGCTACACCTTC; cdr3_aa: CASRLGGREDGYTF
clone_size: NA; d_call: NA; v_call: TRBV5-1; j_call: TRBJ1-5; cdr3_nt: TGCGCCAGCAGCTTGGGGTTACAGGGCAATCAGCCCCAGCATTTT; cdr3_aa: CASSLGLQGNQPQHF
clone_size: NA; d_call: TRBD1; v_call: TRBV5-1; j_call: TRBJ2-6; cdr3_nt: TGCGCCAGCAGCTTGGTTAATCAGGGGGCAGGGGCCAACGTCCTGACTTTC; cdr3_aa: CASSLVNQGAGANVLTF
clone_size: NA; d_call: NA; v_call: TRBV6-5; j_call: TRBJ1-1; cdr3_nt: TGTGCCAGCAGTAAACTGGACAGCAACACTGAAGCTTTCTTT; cdr3_aa: CASSKLDSNTEAFF
clone_size: NA; d_call: NA; v_call: TRBV5-1; j_call: TRBJ1-2; cdr3_nt: TGCGCCAGCAGCTTTAACAGGGATGTGTTTGGCTACACCTTC; cdr3_aa: CASSFNRDVFGYTF
clone_size: NA; d_call: TRBD1; v_call: TRBV4-1; j_call: TRBJ2-3; cdr3_nt: TGCGCCAGCAGCCCCCCTGGGGGGACAGGATCGACAGATACGCAGTATTTT; cdr3_aa: CASSPPGGTGSTDTQYF
clone_size: few; d_call: TRBD1; v_call: TRBV6-1; j_call: TRBJ1-6; cdr3_nt: TGTGCCAGCAGTGAGACAGGGGAGGCGAATTCACCCCTCCACTTT; cdr3_aa: CASSETGEANSPLHF
clone_size: few; d_call: NA; v_call: TRBV18; j_call: TRBJ1-4; cdr3_nt: TGTGCCAGCTCACCAGCTGTGACAGAAAAACTGTTTTTT; cdr3_aa: CASSPAVTEKLFF
clone_size: NA; d_call: NA; v_call: TRBV9; j_call: TRBJ1-1; cdr3_nt: TGTGCCAGCAGCGGACCCTCCGCGGGGAACACTGAAGCTTTCTTT; cdr3_aa: CASSGPSAGNTEAFF